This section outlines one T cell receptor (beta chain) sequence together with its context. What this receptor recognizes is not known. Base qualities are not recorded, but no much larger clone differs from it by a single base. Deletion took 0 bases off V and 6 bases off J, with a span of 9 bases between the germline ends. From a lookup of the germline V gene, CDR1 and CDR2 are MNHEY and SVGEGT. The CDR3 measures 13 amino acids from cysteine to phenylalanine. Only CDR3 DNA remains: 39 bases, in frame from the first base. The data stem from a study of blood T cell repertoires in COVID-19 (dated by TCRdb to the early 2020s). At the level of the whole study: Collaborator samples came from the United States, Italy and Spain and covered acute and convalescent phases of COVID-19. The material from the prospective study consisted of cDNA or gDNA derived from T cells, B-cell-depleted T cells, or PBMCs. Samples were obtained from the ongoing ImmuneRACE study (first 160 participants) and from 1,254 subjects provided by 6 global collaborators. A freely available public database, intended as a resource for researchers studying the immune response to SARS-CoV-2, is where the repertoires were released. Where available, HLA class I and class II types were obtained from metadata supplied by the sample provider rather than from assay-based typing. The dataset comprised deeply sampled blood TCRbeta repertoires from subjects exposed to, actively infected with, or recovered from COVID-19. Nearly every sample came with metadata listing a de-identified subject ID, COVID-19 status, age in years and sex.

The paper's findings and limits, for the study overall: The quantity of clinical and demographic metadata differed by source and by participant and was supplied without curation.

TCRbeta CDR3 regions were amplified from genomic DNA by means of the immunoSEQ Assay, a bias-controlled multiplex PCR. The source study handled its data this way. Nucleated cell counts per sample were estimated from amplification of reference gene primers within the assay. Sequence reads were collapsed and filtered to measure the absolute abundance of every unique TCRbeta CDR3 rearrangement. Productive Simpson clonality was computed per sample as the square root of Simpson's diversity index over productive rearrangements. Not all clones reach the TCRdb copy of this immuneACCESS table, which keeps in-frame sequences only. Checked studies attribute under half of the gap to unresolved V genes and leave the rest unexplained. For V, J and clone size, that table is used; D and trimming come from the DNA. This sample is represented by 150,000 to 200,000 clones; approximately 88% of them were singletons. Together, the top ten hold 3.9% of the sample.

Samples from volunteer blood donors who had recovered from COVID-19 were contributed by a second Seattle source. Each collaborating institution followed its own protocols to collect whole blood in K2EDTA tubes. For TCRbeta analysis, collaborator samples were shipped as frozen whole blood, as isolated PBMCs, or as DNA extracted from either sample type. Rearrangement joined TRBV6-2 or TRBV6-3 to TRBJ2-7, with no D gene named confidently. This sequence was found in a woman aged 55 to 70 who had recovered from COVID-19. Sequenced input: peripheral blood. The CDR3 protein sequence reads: CASSYSGSGEQYF. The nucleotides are TGTGCCAGCAGTTACTCGGGCAGTGGCGAGCAGTACTTC.